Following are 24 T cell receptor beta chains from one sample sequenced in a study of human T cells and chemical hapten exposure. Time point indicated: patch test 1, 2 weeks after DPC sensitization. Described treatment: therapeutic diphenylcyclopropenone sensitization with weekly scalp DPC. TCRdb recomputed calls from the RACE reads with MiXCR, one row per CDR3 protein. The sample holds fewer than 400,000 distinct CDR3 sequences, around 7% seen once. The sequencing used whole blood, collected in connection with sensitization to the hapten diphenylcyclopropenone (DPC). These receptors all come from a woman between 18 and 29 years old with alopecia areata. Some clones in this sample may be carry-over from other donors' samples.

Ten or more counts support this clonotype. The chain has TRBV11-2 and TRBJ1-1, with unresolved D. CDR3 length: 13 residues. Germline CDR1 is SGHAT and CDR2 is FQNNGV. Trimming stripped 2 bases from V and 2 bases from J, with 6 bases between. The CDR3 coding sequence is TGTGCCAGCAGCTTAAAGGTTAACACTGAAGCTTTCTTT. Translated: CASSLKVNTEAFF.

CDR3 residues: CASSSLRGPSYGYTF. CDR3 sequence (DNA): TGTGCCAGCAGCTCACTTAGAGGGCCCAGCTATGGCTACACCTTC. This chain links TRBV7-9 with TRBJ1-2; D unclear. There are 15 residues in the CDR3. The germline V gene encodes CDR1 SEHNR and CDR2 FQNEAQ (reference sequence). V lost 4 bases, J lost 4 bases, and 16 bases lay in between.

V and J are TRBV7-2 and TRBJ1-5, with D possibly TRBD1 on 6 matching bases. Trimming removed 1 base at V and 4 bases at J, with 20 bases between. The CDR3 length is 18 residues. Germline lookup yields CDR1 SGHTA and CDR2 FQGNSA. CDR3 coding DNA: TGTGCCAGCAGCTTAGTCGCGGGGGGGCAGGGCCAAAATCAGCCCCAGCATTTT. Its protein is CASSLVAGGQGQNQPQHF.

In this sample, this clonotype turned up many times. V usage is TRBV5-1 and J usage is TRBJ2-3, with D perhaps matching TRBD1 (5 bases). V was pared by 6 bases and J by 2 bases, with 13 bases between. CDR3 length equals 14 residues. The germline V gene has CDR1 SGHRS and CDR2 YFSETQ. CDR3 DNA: TGCGCCAGCAACAGGCGTTTACCCACAGATACGCAGTATTTT. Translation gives CASNRRLPTDTQYF.

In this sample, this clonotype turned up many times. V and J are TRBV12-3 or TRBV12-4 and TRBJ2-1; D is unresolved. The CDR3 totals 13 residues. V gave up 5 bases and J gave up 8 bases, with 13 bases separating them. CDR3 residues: CASSHGQNYEQFF. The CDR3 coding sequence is TGTGCCAGCAGTCACGGGCAGAACTATGAGCAGTTCTTC.

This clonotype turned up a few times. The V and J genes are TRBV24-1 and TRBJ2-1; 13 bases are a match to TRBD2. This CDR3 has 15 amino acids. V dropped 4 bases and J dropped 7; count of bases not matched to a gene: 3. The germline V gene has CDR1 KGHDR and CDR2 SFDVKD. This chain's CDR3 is CATSELAGGVNEQFF. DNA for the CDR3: TGTGCCACCAGTGAACTAGCGGGGGGGGTAAATGAGCAGTTCTTC.

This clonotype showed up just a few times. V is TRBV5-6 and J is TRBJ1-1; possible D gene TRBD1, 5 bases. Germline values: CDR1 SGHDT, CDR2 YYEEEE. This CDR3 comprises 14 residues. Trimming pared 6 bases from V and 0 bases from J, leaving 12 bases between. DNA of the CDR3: TGTGCCAGCACGTTGACAGCCTTGAACACTGAAGCTTTCTTT. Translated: CASTLTALNTEAFF.

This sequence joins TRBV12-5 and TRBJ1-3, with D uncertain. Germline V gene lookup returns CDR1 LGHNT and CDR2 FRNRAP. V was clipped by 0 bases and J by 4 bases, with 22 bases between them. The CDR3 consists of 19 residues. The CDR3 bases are TGTGCTAGTGGTTTGGTACGATCGGGCATTGACATGGCGGGAAACACCATATATTTT. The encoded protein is CASGLVRSGIDMAGNTIYF.

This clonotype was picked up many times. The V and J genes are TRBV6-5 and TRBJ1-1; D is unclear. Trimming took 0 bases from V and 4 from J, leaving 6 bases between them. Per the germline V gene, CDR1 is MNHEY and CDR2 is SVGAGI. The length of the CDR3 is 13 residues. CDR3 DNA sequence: TGTGCCAGCAGTTACTCCCGTGGCACTGAAGCTTTCTTT. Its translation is CASSYSRGTEAFF.

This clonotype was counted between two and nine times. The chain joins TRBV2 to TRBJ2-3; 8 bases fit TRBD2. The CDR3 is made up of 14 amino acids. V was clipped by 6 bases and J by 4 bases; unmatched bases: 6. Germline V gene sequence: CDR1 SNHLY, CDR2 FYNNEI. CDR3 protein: CASRRAGGPDTQYF. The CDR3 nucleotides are TGTGCCAGCAGACGGGCGGGGGGCCCAGATACGCAGTATTTT.

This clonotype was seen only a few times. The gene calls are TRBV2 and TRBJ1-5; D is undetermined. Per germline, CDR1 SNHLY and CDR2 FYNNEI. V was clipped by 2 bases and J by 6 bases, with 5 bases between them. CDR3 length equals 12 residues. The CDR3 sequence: CASSESPQPQHF. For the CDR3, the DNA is TGTGCCAGCAGTGAATCTCCTCAGCCCCAGCATTTT. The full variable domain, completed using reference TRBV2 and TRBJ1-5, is EPEVTQTPSHQVTQMGQEVILRCVPISNHLYFYWYRQILGQKVEFLVSFYNNEISEKSEIFDDQFSVERPDGSNFTLKIRSTKLEDSAMYFCASSESPQPQHFGDGTRLSIL.

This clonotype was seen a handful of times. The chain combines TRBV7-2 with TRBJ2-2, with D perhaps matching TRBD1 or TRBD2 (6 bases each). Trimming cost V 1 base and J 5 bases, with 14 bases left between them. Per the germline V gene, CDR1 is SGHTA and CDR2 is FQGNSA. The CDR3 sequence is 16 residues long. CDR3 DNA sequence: TGTGCCAGCAGCTTAGAATGGGGGGCACGGACCGGGGAGCTGTTTTTT. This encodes CASSLEWGARTGELFF. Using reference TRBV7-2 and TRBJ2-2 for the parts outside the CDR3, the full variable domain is GAGVSQSPSNKVTEKGKDVELRCDPISGHTALYWYRQSLGQGLEFLIYFQGNSAPDKSGLPSDRFSAERTGGSVSTLTIQRTQQEDSAVYLCASSLEWGARTGELFFGEGSRLTVL.

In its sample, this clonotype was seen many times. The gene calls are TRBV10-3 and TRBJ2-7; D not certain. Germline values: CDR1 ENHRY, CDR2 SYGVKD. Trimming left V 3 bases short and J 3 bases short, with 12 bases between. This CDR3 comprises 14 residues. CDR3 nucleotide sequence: TGTGCCATCAGTGACGGGCACACAGACTACGAGCAGTACTTC. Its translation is CAISDGHTDYEQYF.

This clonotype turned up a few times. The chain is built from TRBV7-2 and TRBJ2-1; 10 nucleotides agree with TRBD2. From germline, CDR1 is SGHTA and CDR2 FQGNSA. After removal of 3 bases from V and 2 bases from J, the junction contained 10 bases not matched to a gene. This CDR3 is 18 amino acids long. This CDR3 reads CASSFDISGTSAYNEQFF. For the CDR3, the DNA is TGTGCCAGCAGCTTCGACATCTCCGGGACTAGCGCCTACAATGAGCAGTTCTTC. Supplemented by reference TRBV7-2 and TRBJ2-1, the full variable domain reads GAGVSQSPSNKVTEKGKDVELRCDPISGHTALYWYRQSLGQGLEFLIYFQGNSAPDKSGLPSDRFSAERTGGSVSTLTIQRTQQEDSAVYLCASSFDISGTSAYNEQFFGPGTRLTVL.

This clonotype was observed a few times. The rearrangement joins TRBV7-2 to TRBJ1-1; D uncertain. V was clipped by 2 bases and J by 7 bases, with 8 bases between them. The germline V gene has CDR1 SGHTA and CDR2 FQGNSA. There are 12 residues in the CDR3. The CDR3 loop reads CASSLNALEAFF. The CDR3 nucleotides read TGTGCCAGCAGCTTAAACGCCCTTGAAGCTTTCTTT. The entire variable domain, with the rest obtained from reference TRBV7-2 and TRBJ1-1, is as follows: GAGVSQSPSNKVTEKGKDVELRCDPISGHTALYWYRQSLGQGLEFLIYFQGNSAPDKSGLPSDRFSAERTGGSVSTLTIQRTQQEDSAVYLCASSLNALEAFFGQGTRLTVV.

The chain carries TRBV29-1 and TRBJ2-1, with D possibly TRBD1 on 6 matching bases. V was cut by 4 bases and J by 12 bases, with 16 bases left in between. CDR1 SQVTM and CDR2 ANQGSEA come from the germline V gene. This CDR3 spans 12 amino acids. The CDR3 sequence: CSVVIQGNRQFF. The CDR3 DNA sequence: TGCAGCGTTGTTATACAGGGAAATAGGCAGTTCTTC.

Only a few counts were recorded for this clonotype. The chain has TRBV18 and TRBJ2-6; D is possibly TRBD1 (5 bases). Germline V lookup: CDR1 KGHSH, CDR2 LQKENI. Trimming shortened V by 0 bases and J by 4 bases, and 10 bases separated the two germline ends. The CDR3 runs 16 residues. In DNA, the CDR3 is TGTGCCAGCTCACCACCCCCAGGGTACGGGGCCAACGTCCTGACTTTC. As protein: CASSPPPGYGANVLTF.

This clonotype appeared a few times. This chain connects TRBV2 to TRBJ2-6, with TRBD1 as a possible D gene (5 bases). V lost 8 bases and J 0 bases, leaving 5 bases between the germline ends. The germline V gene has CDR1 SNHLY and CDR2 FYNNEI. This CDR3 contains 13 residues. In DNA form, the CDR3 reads TGTGCCAGCCAGGGCTCTGGGGCCAACGTCCTGACTTTC. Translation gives CASQGSGANVLTF.

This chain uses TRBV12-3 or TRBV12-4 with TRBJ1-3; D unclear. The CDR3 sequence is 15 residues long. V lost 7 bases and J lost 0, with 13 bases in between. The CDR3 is CASTLSRSSGNTIYF. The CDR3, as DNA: TGTGCCAGCACCCTGTCTCGAAGCTCTGGAAACACCATATATTTT.

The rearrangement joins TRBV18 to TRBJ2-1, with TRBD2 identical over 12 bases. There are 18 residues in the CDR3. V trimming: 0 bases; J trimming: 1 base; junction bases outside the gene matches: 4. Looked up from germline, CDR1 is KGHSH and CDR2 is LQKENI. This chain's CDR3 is CASSPPGLAGGSYNEQFF. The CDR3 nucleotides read TGTGCCAGCTCACCACCGGGACTAGCGGGCGGATCCTACAATGAGCAGTTCTTC.

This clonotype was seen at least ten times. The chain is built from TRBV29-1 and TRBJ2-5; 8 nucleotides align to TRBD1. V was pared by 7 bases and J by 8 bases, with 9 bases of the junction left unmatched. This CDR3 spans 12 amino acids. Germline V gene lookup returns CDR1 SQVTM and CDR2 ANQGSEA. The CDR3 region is CSARTGRTTQYF. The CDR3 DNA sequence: TGCAGCGCTAGGACAGGGAGGACTACCCAGTACTTC.

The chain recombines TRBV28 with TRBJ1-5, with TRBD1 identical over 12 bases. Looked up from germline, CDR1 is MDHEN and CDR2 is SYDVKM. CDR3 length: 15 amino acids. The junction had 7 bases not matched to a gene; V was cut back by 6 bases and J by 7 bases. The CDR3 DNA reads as TGTGCCAGCAGCCCGGGACAGGGGGCCCCCCAGCCCCAGCATTTT. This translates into CASSPGQGAPQPQHF.

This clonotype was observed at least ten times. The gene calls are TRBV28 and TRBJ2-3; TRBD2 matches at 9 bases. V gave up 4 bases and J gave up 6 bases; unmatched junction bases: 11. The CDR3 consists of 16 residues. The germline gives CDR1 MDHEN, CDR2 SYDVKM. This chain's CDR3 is CASSWKLEREVDTQYF. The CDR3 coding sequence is TGTGCCAGCAGTTGGAAACTGGAGCGGGAGGTGGATACGCAGTATTTT.

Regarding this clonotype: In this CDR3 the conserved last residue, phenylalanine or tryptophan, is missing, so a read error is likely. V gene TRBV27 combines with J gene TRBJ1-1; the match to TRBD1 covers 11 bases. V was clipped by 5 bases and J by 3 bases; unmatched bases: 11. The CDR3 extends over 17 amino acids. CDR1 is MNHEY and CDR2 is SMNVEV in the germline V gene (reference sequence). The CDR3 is CASSPDGQGAGDTEAFS. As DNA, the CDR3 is TGTGCCAGCAGTCCCGATGGACAGGGGGCGGGTGACACTGAAGCTTTCTCT.